This TCR beta chain was documented in a study of vaccination and CD4 T cells after COVID-19. At the level of the study: Overlapping spike peptides served as the stimulus for the cells. These peptides came from SARS-CoV-2 and from the common cold coronaviruses HCoV-NL63, HCoV-OC43 and HCoV-229E.

Sequencing of the DNA from cultured CD4+ T cells was carried out with the Oncomine TCR Beta short-read assay. TCRdb reprocessed the PCR reads via MiXCR and lists one record per CDR3 protein. The sample records roughly 3,300 distinct CDR3 sequences, 65% to 85% being singletons. Details on this clonotype: The antigen is unknown.

Treatment indicated: 10-day PBMC culture with coronavirus spike peptide pools or control peptides (ViraFEST assay). It was on days 3 and 7 that half the medium was replaced with fresh IL-2 medium. The V and J ends lost 3 bases and 2 bases respectively, with 13 bases between them. This CDR3 is built from 15 residues. Looked up from germline, CDR1 is MNHEY and CDR2 is SVGAGI. This TCR was sampled from a human donor who had recovered from COVID-19. Material: CD4+ T cells from blood, cultured in vitro. V gene TRBV6-5 combines with J gene TRBJ2-5; weak D call: TRBD1 (5 bases). DNA for the CDR3: TGTGCCAGCAGTTATATGCGACAGACACAAGAGACCCAGTACTTC. Amino acid sequence: CASSYMRQTQETQYF.